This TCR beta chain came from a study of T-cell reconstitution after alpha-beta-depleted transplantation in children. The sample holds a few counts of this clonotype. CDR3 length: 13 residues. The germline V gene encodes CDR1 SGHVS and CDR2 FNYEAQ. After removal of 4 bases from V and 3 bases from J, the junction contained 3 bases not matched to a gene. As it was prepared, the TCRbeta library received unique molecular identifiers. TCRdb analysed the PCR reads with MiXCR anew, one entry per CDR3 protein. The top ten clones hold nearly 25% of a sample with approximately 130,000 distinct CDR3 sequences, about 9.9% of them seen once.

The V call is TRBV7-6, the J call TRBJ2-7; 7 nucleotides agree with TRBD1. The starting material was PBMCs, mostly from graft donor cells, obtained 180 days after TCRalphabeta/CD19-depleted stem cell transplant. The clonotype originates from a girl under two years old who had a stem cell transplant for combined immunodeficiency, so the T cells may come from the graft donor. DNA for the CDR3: TGTGCCAGCAGCTATGACAGGGACTACGAGCAGTACTTC. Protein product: CASSYDRDYEQYF. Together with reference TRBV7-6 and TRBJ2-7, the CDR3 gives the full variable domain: GAGVSQSPRYKVTKRGQDVALRCDPISGHVSLYWYRQALGQGPEFLTYFNYEAQQDKSGLPNDRFSAERPEGSISTLTIQRTEQRDSAMYRCASSYDRDYEQYFGPGTRLTVT.